These 32 T cell receptor beta chains came from one sample sequenced in a study of CD8 T cells in ankylosing spondylitis. Study outcomes and limitations: The study identified a TCR beta motif of under ten highly homologous variants that appeared characteristic of ankylosing spondylitis blood.

No antigens are known for them. TCRdb reprocessed the 5' RACE reads with MiXCR, giving one entry per CDR3 protein. Seen here are hundreds of thousands of distinct CDR3 sequences, 15% to 20% observed once, and the top ten hold about 0.94%. The source material was blood, either unsorted or a sorted T cell fraction (not recorded which). The source is a male donor with ankylosing spondylitis.

This clonotype turned up a few times. The chain employs TRBV20-1 and TRBJ1-6, with a tentative D call TRBD1 (5 bases). Germline V gene data show CDR1 as DFQATT and CDR2 as SNEGSKA (reference sequence). Trimming left V 3 bases short and J 0 bases short, with 15 bases between. There are 17 residues in the CDR3. In DNA, the CDR3 is TGCAGTGCTAGCGGGACGCGGGAAAGCTCCTATAATTCACCCCTCCACTTT. Its protein product is CSASGTRESSYNSPLHF.

The rearrangement links TRBV14 to TRBJ1-2, with TRBD1 matching over 10 bases. The J segment lost 8 bases and the V segment lost 0 bases, leaving 6 bases of the junction unmatched. Germline CDR1 is SGHDN and CDR2 is FVKESK. This CDR3 comprises 15 residues. The CDR3 region is CASSQDRDRGRGYTF. In DNA form, the CDR3 reads TGTGCCAGCAGCCAAGACAGGGACAGGGGAAGGGGCTACACCTTC.

The rearrangement uses TRBV5-1 and TRBJ2-5, with a weak D call TRBD1 (6 bases). This CDR3 region has 15 residues. CDR1 is SGHRS and CDR2 is YFSETQ in the germline V gene. Trimming left V 1 base short and J 5 bases short, with 15 bases between. The CDR3 sequence: CASSLSAGDVETQYF. The CDR3 nucleotides read TGCGCCAGCAGCTTGTCTGCAGGGGACGTCGAGACCCAGTACTTC.

This clonotype was detected only once. The rearrangement uses TRBV6-1 and TRBJ1-5, with D unclear. Looked up from germline, CDR1 is MNHNS and CDR2 is SASEGT. The CDR3 totals 16 residues. V was trimmed by 2 bases and J by 1 base, leaving 12 bases between them. The CDR3 protein is CASSEWPGMSNQPQHF. The CDR3 DNA is TGTGCCAGCAGTGAATGGCCCGGGATGAGCAATCAGCCCCAGCATTTT.

This clonotype was counted only a few times. The chain has TRBV7-9 and TRBJ2-1; D call uncertain. V lost 5 bases and J lost 8, with 13 bases in between. Germline V lookup: CDR1 SEHNR, CDR2 FQNEAQ (reference sequence). The CDR3 runs 13 residues. CDR3 sequence (DNA): TGTGCCAGCAGCGGTGTGCCGGTCGATGAGCAGTTCTTC. This translates into CASSGVPVDEQFF.

This clonotype was counted only a few times. The chain recombines TRBV3-1 with TRBJ2-7; 8 nucleotides agree with TRBD1. Germline V gene sequence: CDR1 LGHDT, CDR2 YNNKEL (reference sequence). This CDR3 region has 13 residues. V was clipped by 6 bases and J by 2 bases; unmatched bases: 3. CDR3 sequence reads: CASSRTGPYEQYF. The CDR3 bases are TGTGCCAGCAGTCGGACAGGGCCCTACGAGCAGTACTTC.

In its sample, this clonotype was seen a few times. This rearrangement joins TRBV6-1 to TRBJ2-1, with TRBD2 matching 7 bases. J lost 4 bases, V lost 6 bases, and 12 bases had no gene match. Per germline, CDR1 MNHNS and CDR2 SASEGT. The CDR3 runs to 16 residues. The DNA for the CDR3 is TGTGCCAGCAGAAGATTACCGGGACTATCATACAATGAGCAGTTCTTC. Encoded protein: CASRRLPGLSYNEQFF.

This clonotype was observed once. The rearrangement links TRBV7-8 to TRBJ1-6; TRBD1 matches at 7 bases. Germline CDR1 reads SGHVS; CDR2 reads FQNEAQ. The CDR3 is 15 residues long. The V segment lost 7 bases and the J segment 6 bases; nucleotides outside the gene matches: 9. The DNA for the CDR3 is TGTGCCAGCAACCCTATCGGGACAGTTAATTCACCCCTCCACTTT. Translated: CASNPIGTVNSPLHF.

This clonotype was seen only a few times. V and J are TRBV5-6 and TRBJ2-1; D is perhaps TRBD2 (5 bases). The CDR3 totals 14 residues. Trimming left V 6 bases short and J 8 bases short, with 18 bases between. Germline V gene sequence: CDR1 SGHDT, CDR2 YYEEEE. The CDR3 reads CASTKSSREDEQFF. DNA for the CDR3: TGTGCCAGCACGAAGTCTAGCCGAGAGGATGAGCAGTTCTTC.

V usage is TRBV2 and J usage is TRBJ2-3, with 10 bases matching TRBD2. This CDR3 region has 15 residues. V shed 6 bases, J shed 6 bases, and the junction held 9 bases outside the gene matches. From germline, CDR1 is SNHLY and CDR2 FYNNEI. For the CDR3, the DNA is TGTGCCAGCAGGTCAGCGGGGGGGCCTGTTGATACGCAGTATTTT. Residues: CASRSAGGPVDTQYF.

This sequence joins TRBV20-1 and TRBJ1-4; no definite D call. Between the trimmed V and J ends, which lost 3 bases and 5 bases, there was a span of 13 bases. CDR3 length: 14 amino acids. CDR1 and CDR2 (germline): DFQATT, SNEGSKA (reference sequence). The CDR3 sequence is CSASFRVGNEKLFF. CDR3 DNA: TGCAGTGCTAGTTTTAGGGTCGGAAATGAAAAACTGTTTTTT.

The table lists this clonotype with a few counts. The V gene is TRBV4-1, the J gene TRBJ2-3; no reliable D call. Deletions cut 4 bases from V and 5 bases from J, with 10 bases between. The CDR3 length is 13 residues. CDR1 is MGHRA, CDR2 YSYEKL, per germline. The CDR3 protein is CASSLLGIDTQYF. The CDR3, as DNA: TGCGCCAGCAGCCTTTTGGGGATAGATACGCAGTATTTT.

This clonotype has just one count. CDR3 amino acids: CASSQDRTGIYNEQFF. CDR3 nucleotides: TGTGCCAGCAGCCAGGACCGGACAGGGATTTACAATGAGCAGTTCTTC. The chain links TRBV3-1 to TRBJ2-1; 8 bases align to TRBD1. The J segment lost 4 bases and the V segment lost 3 bases, leaving 8 bases of the junction unmatched. This CDR3 is 16 amino acids long. CDR1 and CDR2 (germline): LGHDT, YNNKEL (reference sequence).

The chain combines TRBV20-1 with TRBJ2-6; possibly TRBD1 for D (5 bases). CDR1 and CDR2 (germline): DFQATT, SNEGSKA (reference sequence). This CDR3 comprises 17 residues. V was trimmed by 3 bases and J by 0 bases, leaving 15 bases between them. This chain's CDR3 is CSASVQGLSSGANVLTF. Here the CDR3 DNA reads TGCAGTGCTAGCGTGCAGGGCTTGAGCTCTGGGGCCAACGTCCTGACTTTC.

The gene calls are TRBV9 and TRBJ2-1; no reliable D call. Trimming removed 4 bases from V and 3 bases from J, with 5 bases in between. The germline CDR1 and CDR2 sequences are SGDLS and YYNGEE. The CDR3 is made up of 12 amino acids. The CDR3 DNA reads as TGTGCCAGCAGCCCCTACTACAATGAGCAGTTCTTC. Encoded protein: CASSPYYNEQFF. The whole variable domain, filled in from reference TRBV9 and TRBJ2-1, reads DSGVTQTPKHLITATGQRVTLRCSPRSGDLSVYWYQQSLDQGLQFLIQYYNGEERAKGNILERFSAQQFPDLHSELNLSSLELGDSALYFCASSPYYNEQFFGPGTRLTVL.

The chain couples TRBV28 to TRBJ2-2; D ambiguous. Deletions cut 3 bases from V and 0 bases from J, with 11 bases between. The germline CDR1 and CDR2 sequences are MDHEN and SYDVKM. The CDR3 loop spans 16 amino acids. CDR3 DNA: TGTGCCAGCAGTTTGGTCGGAATACCGAACACCGGGGAGCTGTTTTTT. It encodes CASSLVGIPNTGELFF.

The rearrangement links TRBV12-3 or TRBV12-4 to TRBJ1-1; D is unclear. The CDR3 runs 14 residues. V lost 5 bases and J 0 bases, leaving 10 bases between the germline ends. Here the CDR3 reads CASSPKSMNTEAFF. In DNA, the CDR3 is TGTGCCAGCAGTCCCAAGTCTATGAACACTGAAGCTTTCTTT.

This clonotype was seen at least ten times. This sequence joins TRBV12-3 or TRBV12-4 and TRBJ2-4, with D perhaps given as TRBD1 or TRBD2 (5 bases each). The CDR3 has 16 residues. Trimming removed 3 bases from V and 6 bases from J, with 18 bases in between. Here the CDR3 DNA reads TGTGCCAGCAGTTTGAACGGTGCAGGGCGGGCAAACATTCAGTACTTC. It codes for CASSLNGAGRANIQYF.

This rearrangement joins TRBV28 to TRBJ2-6; a weak D match, TRBD2 (5 bases). Germline assignment: CDR1 MDHEN and CDR2 SYDVKM. This CDR3 contains 15 residues. Trimming shortened V by 6 bases and J by 4 bases, and 13 bases separated the two germline ends. The CDR3 protein is CASSDRGLGANVLTF. Written as DNA, the CDR3 is TGTGCCAGCAGCGATAGAGGGTTGGGGGCCAACGTCCTGACTTTC.

The sample holds a few counts of this clonotype. An end of the junction does not agree with germline; a read error may underlie this. This chain links TRBV12-3 or TRBV12-4 with TRBJ1-1, with a possible D match to TRBD1 (6 bases). The CDR3 is 14 amino acids. CDR3 nucleotide sequence: TGTGCCAGCAGCCTAGGGGGGACCTCGGGACCGAGAGTCTTT. Its protein product is CASSLGGTSGPRVF.

This clonotype showed up many times. V is TRBV20-1 and J is TRBJ2-1; 12 bases line up with TRBD2. Germline V lookup: CDR1 DFQATT, CDR2 SNEGSKA (reference sequence). The CDR3 is 15 amino acids. V shed 6 bases, J shed 5 bases, and the junction held 8 bases outside the gene matches. The CDR3 loop is CSARGLAGRDNEQFF. The CDR3 coding sequence is TGCAGTGCCCGTGGACTAGCGGGAAGGGACAATGAGCAGTTCTTC.

The chain employs TRBV2 and TRBJ1-4, with 7 nucleotides matching TRBD1. The CDR3 length is 15 residues. Per germline, CDR1 SNHLY and CDR2 FYNNEI. V dropped 7 bases and J dropped 4; count of bases not matched to a gene: 9. The CDR3 protein is CASKSPGTDNEKLFF. The CDR3 DNA is TGTGCCAGCAAATCTCCCGGGACAGATAATGAAAAACTGTTTTTT.

This clonotype has a handful of counts. The chain combines TRBV2 with TRBJ2-1, with TRBD1 matching 10 bases. The ends lost 4 bases at V and 7 bases at J; junction bases unmatched: 7. This CDR3 is built from 15 residues. The germline gives CDR1 SNHLY, CDR2 FYNNEI. The CDR3, as DNA: TGTGCCAGCAGTGGCCGGGACAGGGGTGGTAATGAGCAGTTCTTC. Translating gives CASSGRDRGGNEQFF.

Points on this clonotype: At one end the junction does not follow the germline gene, possibly because of a read error. The chain joins TRBV7-8 to TRBJ2-3; D may be TRBD2 (5 bases). The CDR3 extends over 13 amino acids. Germline values: CDR1 SGHVS, CDR2 FQNEAQ. The CDR3 sequence is CASSLVHRDRQYF. The DNA of the CDR3 is TGTGCCAGCAGCTTAGTTCACCGGGATAGGCAGTATTTT. Variable domain in full (rest from reference TRBV7-8 and TRBJ2-3): GAGVSQSPRYKVAKRGQDVALRCDPISGHVSLFWYQQALGQGPEFLTYFQNEAQLDKSGLPSDRFFAERPEGSVSTLKIQRTQQEDSAVYLCASSLVHRDRQYFGPGTRLTVL.

The chain carries TRBV4-3 and TRBJ1-3; 10 bases are shared with TRBD1. This CDR3 spans 16 amino acids. V was clipped by 4 bases and J by 2 bases; unmatched bases: 5. Germline CDR1 LGHNA, CDR2 YSLEER. The CDR3 DNA sequence: TGCGCCAGCAGCCTTTCCGGGACAGGGGCTGGAAACACCATATATTTT. Protein sequence: CASSLSGTGAGNTIYF.

There are a few counts of this clonotype. The chain combines TRBV7-2 with TRBJ1-1; 7 positions agree with TRBD1. CDR1 and CDR2 (germline): SGHTA, FQGNSA. The V gene end was trimmed by 5 bases and the J gene end by 11 bases; junction bases not matched to a gene: 11. This CDR3 contains 13 residues. CDR3 coding DNA: TGTGCCAGCAGCCTCGAGACAGGGAGTGGGGCTTTCTTT. Protein: CASSLETGSGAFF.

Only a few counts were recorded for this clonotype. CDR3 residues: CASSQDPKAGGIRAKNIQYF. DNA for the CDR3: TGCGCCAGCAGCCAAGATCCTAAGGCAGGGGGCATTAGGGCCAAAAACATTCAGTACTTC. The chain uses TRBV4-1 and TRBJ2-4; 8 bases match TRBD1. The CDR3 totals 20 residues. Germline loops: CDR1 MGHRA, CDR2 YSYEKL. Trimming at V came to 0 bases and at J to 1 base, leaving 14 bases not matched to a gene.

This clonotype was observed at least ten times. The chain combines TRBV11-2 with TRBJ2-7; D uncertain. Between the trimmed V and J ends, which lost 3 bases and 3 bases, there was a span of 12 bases. The germline gives CDR1 SGHAT, CDR2 FQNNGV. This CDR3 has 14 residues. CDR3 DNA: TGTGCCAGCAGCTTTTCCAGAAGATTCTACGAGCAGTACTTC. Its translation is CASSFSRRFYEQYF. Drawing the rest from reference TRBV11-2 and TRBJ2-7, the complete variable domain is EAGVAQSPRYKIIEKRQSVAFWCNPISGHATLYWYQQILGQGPKLLIQFQNNGVVDDSQLPKDRFSAERLKGVDSTLKIQPAKLEDSAVYLCASSFSRRFYEQYFGPGTRLTVT.

CDR3 in amino acids: CASSLSGWETQYF. CDR3 DNA sequence: TGTGCCAGCAGCTTGTCCGGGTGGGAGACCCAGTACTTC. The chain recombines TRBV5-6 with TRBJ2-5; unclear D gene. Germline V lookup: CDR1 SGHDT, CDR2 YYEEEE. V gave up 1 base and J gave up 5 bases, with 9 bases separating them. The CDR3 sequence is 13 residues long. The whole variable domain, remainder taken from reference TRBV5-6 and TRBJ2-5, is DAGVTQSPTHLIKTRGQQVTLRCSPKSGHDTVSWYQQALGQGPQFIFQYYEEEERQRGNFPDRFSGHQFPNYSSELNVNALLLGDSALYLCASSLSGWETQYFGPGTRLLVL.

CDR3: CSAKASGGHTQYF. In nucleotides, the CDR3 is TGCAGTGCTAAGGCTAGCGGGGGGCATACGCAGTATTTT. This sequence joins TRBV20-1 and TRBJ2-3, with 11 bases lining up with TRBD2. The CDR3 length is 13 residues. With 4 bases clipped from V and 7 bases from J, the junction kept 4 bases outside the gene matches. Germline V CDR1 and CDR2: DFQATT, SNEGSKA (reference sequence).

This clonotype was found a few times. This sequence joins TRBV5-6 and TRBJ1-1, with D perhaps matching TRBD1 (5 bases). Per the germline V gene, CDR1 is SGHDT and CDR2 is YYEEEE. Trimming pared 2 bases from V and 4 bases from J, leaving 15 bases between. This CDR3 is 15 amino acids long. The CDR3 loop is CASSFRTLATTEAFF. The CDR3 nucleotides are TGTGCCAGCAGCTTCCGGACATTGGCTACCACTGAAGCTTTCTTT.

The CDR3 loop reads CSAPGLAKNTQYF. The CDR3 DNA follows: TGCAGTGCGCCGGGACTAGCAAAAAATACGCAGTATTTT. The genes are TRBV20-1 and TRBJ2-3; TRBD2 matches at 9 bases. CDR1 is DFQATT, CDR2 SNEGSKA, per germline (reference sequence). This CDR3 region has 13 residues. Trimming at V came to 6 bases and at J to 7 bases, leaving 8 bases not matched to a gene.